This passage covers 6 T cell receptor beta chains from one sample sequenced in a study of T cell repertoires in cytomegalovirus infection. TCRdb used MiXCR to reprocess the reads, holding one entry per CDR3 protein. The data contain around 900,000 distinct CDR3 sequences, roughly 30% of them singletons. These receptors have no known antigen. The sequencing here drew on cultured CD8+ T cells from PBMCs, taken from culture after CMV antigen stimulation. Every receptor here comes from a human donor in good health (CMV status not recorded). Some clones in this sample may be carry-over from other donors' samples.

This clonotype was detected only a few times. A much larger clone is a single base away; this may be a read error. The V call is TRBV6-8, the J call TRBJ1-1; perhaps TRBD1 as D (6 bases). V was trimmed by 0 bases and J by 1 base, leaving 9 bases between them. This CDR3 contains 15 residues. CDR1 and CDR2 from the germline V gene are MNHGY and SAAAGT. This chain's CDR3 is CASSYSATGNTEAFF. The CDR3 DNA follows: TGTGCCAGCAGTTACTCCGCGACAGGGAACACTGAAGCTTTCTTT.

The CDR3 here is CASSFGVTDNEQFF. The CDR3 DNA reads as TGTGCCAGCAGCTTTGGTGTTACTGACAATGAGCAGTTCTTC. The chain employs TRBV13 and TRBJ2-1; no firm D call. With 3 bases removed from V and 5 bases from J, the gap between germline ends came to 11 bases. The CDR3 totals 14 residues. The V gene's germline CDR1 is PRHDT and CDR2 FYEKMQ (reference sequence).

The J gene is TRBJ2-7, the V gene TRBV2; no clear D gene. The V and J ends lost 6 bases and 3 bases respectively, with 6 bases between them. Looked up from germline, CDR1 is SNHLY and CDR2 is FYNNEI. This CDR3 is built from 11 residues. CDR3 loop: CASRQYYEQYV. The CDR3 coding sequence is TGTGCCAGCAGACAGTACTACGAGCAGTACGTC.

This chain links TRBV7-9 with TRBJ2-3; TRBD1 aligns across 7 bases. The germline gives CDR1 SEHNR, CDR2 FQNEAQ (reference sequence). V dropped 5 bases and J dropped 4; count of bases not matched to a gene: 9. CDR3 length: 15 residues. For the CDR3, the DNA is TGTGCCAGCAGCCCGGTACAGGGGTTGGCAGATACGCAGTATTTT. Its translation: CASSPVQGLADTQYF.

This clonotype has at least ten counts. CDR3 DNA sequence: TGTGCCAGCAGCTCCCTTGGGACGGGCGTTGTGAACACTGAAGCTTTCTTT. Protein product: CASSSLGTGVVNTEAFF. This rearrangement joins TRBV7-6 to TRBJ1-1; D may be TRBD1 (5 bases). In germline, CDR1 is SGHVS, CDR2 FNYEAQ. Trimming cost V 4 bases and J 0 bases, with 18 bases left between them. The CDR3 has 17 amino acids.

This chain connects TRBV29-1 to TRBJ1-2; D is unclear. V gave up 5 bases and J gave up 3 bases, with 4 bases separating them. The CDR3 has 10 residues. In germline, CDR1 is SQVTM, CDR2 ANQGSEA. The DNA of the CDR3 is TGCAGCGTTTTCGACTATGGCTACACCTTC. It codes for CSVFDYGYTF.